This T cell receptor beta chain was sequenced in a study of glioma-infiltrating T cells after dendritic cell vaccination (dated by TCRdb to 2016 to 2018). For the study in its entirety: A cohort of about 15 glioblastoma patients from Phase I and II dendritic cell vaccination trials was included, of whom 9 were newly diagnosed and 6 had recurrent disease. In glioblastoma patients vaccinated with dendritic cells, deep sequencing of TCR beta CDR3 regions served to measure the amount of tumor-infiltrating lymphocytes and to compare repertoires between tumor and blood. The vaccine was prepared from monocyte-derived dendritic cells that were cultured for 6 to 7 days with IL-4 and GM-CSF and then pulsed overnight with autologous tumor lysate. Each patient got three intradermal injections of the dendritic cell vaccine, spaced at biweekly intervals, in the arm below the axilla. Survival after dendritic cell vaccination was correlated with TCR sequencing metrics, such as TIL content and the overlap between tumor and blood repertoires. Between about 2003 and 2013, patients were given autologous tumor lysate-pulsed dendritic cell vaccination.

For this clone: No antigen is known for it. No much larger clonotype is one base removed from it; base qualities were not supplied.

Taken from the germline V gene (reference sequence), the CDR1 and CDR2 loops are SEHNR and FQNEAQ. The CDR3 has 14 amino acids, counting the end cysteine and phenylalanine. Only the CDR3 DNA is retained, 42 bases long and in frame from the first base. The junction carries 13 bases between V and J, which are trimmed by 8 bases and 3 bases respectively. Using the immunoSEQ assay, TCRB CDR3 regions were amplified from approximately 2 micrograms of genomic DNA, or from all available DNA when less than that was on hand. For multiplex PCR, 60 forward primers for TCR V beta segments and 13 reverse primers for J beta segments were used. To estimate reads per starting template, synthetic control templates were spiked into each sample at limiting dilution. The Illumina HiSeq System generated sequencing reads of 87 bp. Concerning the study's data processing: To remove PCR and sequencing errors, closely related sequences were merged with a nearest neighbor algorithm. TCR overlap was measured as the percentage of unique tumor TCR beta sequences that were also present in the peripheral blood of the same patient. TCRdb limited this immuneACCESS table to in-frame rearrangements with V and J called. A share of clones is missing; checked studies link under half to unresolved V genes, and the rest is unexplained. V and J calls and clone size are as listed in that table; D and trimming were resolved from the DNA. The sample table shows some 100,000 clones, and 85% are seen once. The ten top clones hold roughly 2.9% of the sample.

Overall study results and their limits: No direct relationship between TCR clonality and survival was found, suggesting that a diverse polyclonal response may matter. The cohort was small and heterogeneous, only a few patients had full blood and tumor sets, and even fewer had initial-recurrent tumor pairs. The three-group TCR overlap response model was characterized as speculative, and prospective validation of the model was stated to be required. Higher estimated pretreatment TIL content predicted longer time to progression and overall survival after dendritic cell vaccination.

Patients were selected for having adequate residual fresh-frozen tumor tissue and more than two years of available survival data. None of the glioblastoma patients carried an isocitrate dehydrogenase mutation, although molecular status otherwise varied. PBMC were collected before vaccination, two weeks after the third vaccination, and at tumor progression if tumor progression occurred. Genomic DNA was extracted with the Qiagen DNeasy Blood extraction Kit. This clonotype originated in a human donor with glioblastoma. The chain links TRBV7-9 with TRBJ2-2; D gene: possibly TRBD2, on 5 matching bases. Sequences were derived from blood, sampled before dendritic cell vaccination. The CDR3 region has the sequence CASSPGVDTGELFF. The nucleotide sequence is given as TGTGCCAGCTCCCCCGGGGTTGACACCGGGGAGCTGTTTTTT.